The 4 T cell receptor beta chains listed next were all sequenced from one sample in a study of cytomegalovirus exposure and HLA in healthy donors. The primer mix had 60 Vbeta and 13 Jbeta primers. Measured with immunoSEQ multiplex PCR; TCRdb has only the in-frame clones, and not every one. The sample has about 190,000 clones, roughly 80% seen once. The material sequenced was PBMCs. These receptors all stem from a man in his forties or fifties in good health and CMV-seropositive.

CDR3 coding DNA: TGTGCCAGCCGGTTCCTAGCGGGGAGACGCACAGATACGCAGTATTTT. It is translated as CASRFLAGRRTDTQYF. J is TRBJ2-3 and V is TRBV27, with TRBD2 matching over 9 bases. CDR1 is MNHEY and CDR2 is SMNVEV in the germline V gene (reference sequence). Trimming removed 8 bases from V and 1 base from J; junction bases left unmatched: 10. The CDR3 has 16 residues.

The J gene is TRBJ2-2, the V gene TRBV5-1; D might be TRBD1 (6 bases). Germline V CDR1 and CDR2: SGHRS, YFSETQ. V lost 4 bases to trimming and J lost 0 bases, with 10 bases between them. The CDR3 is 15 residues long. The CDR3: CASSQQGSNTGELFF. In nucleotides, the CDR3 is TGCGCCAGCAGCCAACAGGGTTCGAACACCGGGGAGCTGTTTTTT.

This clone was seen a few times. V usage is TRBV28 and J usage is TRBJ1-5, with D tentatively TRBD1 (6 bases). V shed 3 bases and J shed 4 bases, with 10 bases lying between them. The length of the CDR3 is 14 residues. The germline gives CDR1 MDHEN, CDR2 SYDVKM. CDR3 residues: CASSFGGLNQPQHF. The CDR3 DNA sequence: TGTGCCAGCAGTTTCGGGGGGCTAAATCAGCCCCAGCATTTT. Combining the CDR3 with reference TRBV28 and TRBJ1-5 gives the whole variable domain DVKVTQSSRYLVKRTGEKVFLECVQDMDHENMFWYRQDPGLGLRLIYFSYDVKMKEKGDIPEGYSVSREKKERFSLILESASTNQTSMYLCASSFGGLNQPQHFGDGTRLSIL.

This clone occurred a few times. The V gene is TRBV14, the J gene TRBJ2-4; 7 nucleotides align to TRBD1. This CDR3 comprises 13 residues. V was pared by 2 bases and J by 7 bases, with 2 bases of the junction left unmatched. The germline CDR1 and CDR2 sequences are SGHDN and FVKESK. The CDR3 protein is CASSQQGVNIQYF. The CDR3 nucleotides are TGTGCCAGCAGCCAACAGGGGGTGAACATTCAGTACTTC.